The subject of this entry is one T cell receptor beta chain. Antigen unknown. Sequencing libraries for TCR beta were prepared with iRepertoire HTBI primers and Arm-PCR of CDR3 regions. MiXCR, run by TCRdb on the multiplex PCR reads, gives a single entry per CDR3 protein. The sample holds 400,000 to 650,000 distinct CDR3 sequences, 15% to 20% seen once. This sample was included in a study of regulatory T cells in long-lasting Graves disease. General observations from the study: Persistent disease was associated with favored TRBV28 usage and with favored use of TRBJ1-2 and TRBJ2-5.

The time point denotes: newly diagnosed GD, antithyroid drugs for less than 3 months. Making the TCR library involved RNA that had been extracted from PBMCs. Germline-derived CDR1 and CDR2 are SGHDN and FVKESK. CDR3 length: 18 residues. V was clipped by 1 base and J by 5 bases; unmatched bases: 7. These data are also associated with another study on T cells in Graves' hyperthyroidism and ophthalmopathy.

This TCR derives from a woman aged 35-60 years with Graves disease. The specimen comprised peripheral blood mononuclear cells (PBMCs), sampled at new diagnosis, from a patient treated with antithyroid drugs. J is TRBJ2-2 and V is TRBV14; 13 bases fit TRBD2. The CDR3 loop reads CASSQAIALAGGTGELFF. CDR3 bases: TGTGCCAGCAGCCAAGCGATCGCACTAGCGGGGGGGACCGGGGAGCTGTTTTTT.